The 26 T cell receptor beta chains reported below all come from one sample, sequenced in a study of blood T cell repertoires in COVID-19. TCRdb's table, derived via immunoSEQ multiplex PCR, lists solely in-frame clones and lacks some. The sample lists tens of thousands of clones; 75% to 85% were seen once. Sequenced material: peripheral blood. These receptors all come from a man between 65 and 85 years old with acute or convalescent COVID-19.

This chain links TRBV30 with TRBJ2-2, with no clear D. With 1 base removed from V and 3 bases from J, the gap between germline ends came to 6 bases. The CDR3 totals 13 residues. Germline-derived CDR1 and CDR2 are GTSNPN and SVGIG (reference sequence). The CDR3 region is CAWSDTYTGELFF. The CDR3 DNA sequence: TGTGCCTGGAGTGACACGTACACCGGGGAGCTGTTTTTT.

The V gene is TRBV7-2, the J gene TRBJ1-1; 11 bases match TRBD1. V lost 6 bases and J lost 4; bases outside the gene matches: 10. This CDR3 spans 16 amino acids. The germline CDR1 and CDR2 sequences are SGHTA and FQGNSA. The CDR3 DNA reads TGTGCCAGCAGACAATTCGCCGGGACAGGGGGCACTGAAGCTTTCTTT. Its protein product is CASRQFAGTGGTEAFF.

The V gene is TRBV7-9, the J gene TRBJ1-2; D uncertain. The V end was cut by 3 bases, the J end by 4 bases, with 12 bases between. Germline CDR1 reads SEHNR; CDR2 reads FQNEAQ (reference sequence). The CDR3 totals 14 residues. The DNA of the CDR3 is TGTGCCAGCAGCTTTATTGGTTCGGGCTATGGCTACACCTTC. Translation: CASSFIGSGYGYTF.

The chain links TRBV7-2 to TRBJ1-5, with a tentative D call TRBD1 (5 bases). This CDR3 region has 15 residues. The V and J ends lost 3 bases and 0 bases respectively, with 9 bases between them. Germline CDR1 and CDR2: SGHTA and FQGNSA. DNA of the CDR3: TGTGCCAGCAGCTTGACAGTAGATAGCAATCAGCCCCAGCATTTT. Translation: CASSLTVDSNQPQHF.

A single count supports this clone. This chain joins TRBV5-6 and TRBJ2-5, with 8 bases fitting TRBD1. Germline loops: CDR1 SGHDT, CDR2 YYEEEE. The CDR3 contains 14 residues. Trimming at V came to 4 bases and at J to 4 bases, leaving 6 bases not matched to a gene. In DNA form, the CDR3 reads TGTGCCAGCAGCGCCAGGGGGCTCACAGAGACCCAGTACTTC. Translation gives CASSARGLTETQYF.

The J gene is TRBJ2-2, the V gene TRBV29-1; 8 nucleotides line up with TRBD1. CDR1 and CDR2 from the germline V gene are SQVTM and ANQGSEA. There are 15 residues in the CDR3. Germline trimming cut 0 bases from V and 4 bases from J; bases unmatched to any gene: 4. The CDR3 spells CSVEEADRGTGELFF. DNA for the CDR3: TGCAGCGTTGAAGAAGCCGACAGGGGCACCGGGGAGCTGTTTTTT.

A single count supports this clone. V is TRBV7-9 and J is TRBJ1-1, with 10 bases fitting TRBD1. Germline assignment: CDR1 SEHNR and CDR2 FQNEAQ (reference sequence). The ends lost 5 bases at V and 4 bases at J; junction bases unmatched: 10. The CDR3 has 16 amino acids. CDR3 DNA: TGTGCCAGCAGCATCACCTGGGACAGGGGAGGCACTGAAGCTTTCTTT. It specifies CASSITWDRGGTEAFF.

The chain combines TRBV27 with TRBJ2-5, with 7 bases aligning to TRBD2. Germline values: CDR1 MNHEY, CDR2 SMNVEV (reference sequence). J lost 1 base, V lost 4 bases, and 3 bases had no gene match. This CDR3 is built from 14 residues. The CDR3 region is CASSSWTSQETQYF. Here the CDR3 DNA reads TGTGCCAGCAGTTCCTGGACTAGCCAAGAGACCCAGTACTTC.

This CDR3 reads CATGEESTNEKLFF. CDR3 DNA: TGTGCCACGGGGGAGGAATCAACTAATGAAAAACTGTTTTTT. This chain connects TRBV2 to TRBJ1-4; D perhaps matches TRBD1 (5 bases). Germline V lookup: CDR1 SNHLY, CDR2 FYNNEI. The CDR3 spans 14 residues. Trimming removed 10 bases at V and 0 bases at J, with 12 bases between.

The chain uses TRBV27 and TRBJ1-2; 9 bases match TRBD1. Germline CDR1 and CDR2: MNHEY and SMNVEV (reference sequence). The CDR3 totals 14 residues. J gave up 4 bases and V 5 bases, and 5 bases lay outside the gene matches. The CDR3 protein is CASSTGQGIYGYTF. CDR3 DNA: TGTGCCAGCAGTACCGGACAGGGGATCTATGGCTACACCTTC.

V usage is TRBV7-2 and J usage is TRBJ1-1; weak D call: TRBD1 (6 bases). With 4 bases removed from V and 1 base from J, the gap between germline ends came to 10 bases. The CDR3 runs to 14 residues. Per the germline V gene, CDR1 is SGHTA and CDR2 is FQGNSA. The CDR3: CASSSDRSNTEAFF. DNA for the CDR3: TGTGCCAGCAGCTCCGACAGGTCGAACACTGAAGCTTTCTTT.

The chain has TRBV15 and TRBJ1-2, with D possibly matching TRBD1 (5 bases). Germline V gene data show CDR1 as LNHNV and CDR2 as YYDKDF (reference sequence). The CDR3 totals 14 residues. V was shortened by 0 bases and J by 8 bases, with 13 bases between the two germline ends. Here the CDR3 reads CATSREIGTIGYTF. CDR3 DNA sequence: TGTGCCACCAGCAGAGAAATCGGGACTATCGGCTACACCTTC.

V and J are TRBV4-3 and TRBJ1-2, with a possible D match to TRBD1 (5 bases). Trimming cost V 0 bases and J 2 bases, with 16 bases left between them. The CDR3 is 17 residues long. Germline V gene lookup returns CDR1 LGHNA and CDR2 YSLEER. The DNA for the CDR3 is TGCGCCAGCAGCCAAGAGCCCGGGGGACGGTTGAACTATGGCTACACCTTC. Translation gives CASSQEPGGRLNYGYTF.

The rearrangement links TRBV11-2 to TRBJ2-7; 7 positions match TRBD1. The V gene end was trimmed by 4 bases and the J gene end by 0 bases; junction bases not matched to a gene: 6. This CDR3 has 15 residues. CDR1 and CDR2 from the germline V gene are SGHAT and FQNNGV. CDR3: CASSYNRGFSYEQYF. The CDR3 nucleotides are TGTGCCAGCAGCTACAACAGGGGCTTCTCCTACGAGCAGTACTTC.

V is TRBV3-1 (or the pseudogene TRBV3-2) and J is TRBJ2-1; a possible D gene is TRBD2 (6 bases). This CDR3 is built from 13 residues. Trimming left V 6 bases short and J 7 bases short, with 13 bases between. Germline CDR1 is LGHDT and CDR2 is YNNKEL (reference sequence). The CDR3 nucleotides read TGTGCCAGCAGTGAGGACTACTCAAATGAGCAGTTCTTC. It encodes CASSEDYSNEQFF.

This clone was seen only a few times. The chain carries TRBV3-1 (or the pseudogene TRBV3-2) and TRBJ2-6, with 7 bases lining up with TRBD1. The CDR3 loop spans 18 amino acids. CDR1 LGHDT and CDR2 YNNKEL come from the germline V gene (reference sequence). Unmatched junction bases numbered 7, after V lost 1 base and J lost 1 base. The CDR3 coding sequence is TGTGCCAGCAGCCAAGCCGGGACAGCCCGTTCTGGGGCCAACGTCCTGACTTTC. Residues: CASSQAGTARSGANVLTF.

This chain uses TRBV18 with TRBJ1-1, with D maybe TRBD1 (5 bases). V was shortened by 4 bases and J by 4 bases, with 13 bases between the two germline ends. Germline V lookup: CDR1 KGHSH, CDR2 LQKENI. The CDR3 sequence is 14 residues long. The DNA of the CDR3 is TGTGCCAGCTCACAATCAGGGTACTCCACTGAAGCTTTCTTT. Protein sequence: CASSQSGYSTEAFF.

The rearrangement uses TRBV30 and TRBJ1-2; TRBD1 agrees at 7 bases. CDR3 length: 14 residues. CDR1 and CDR2 (germline): GTSNPN, SVGIG (reference sequence). The ends lost 1 base at V and 4 bases at J; junction bases unmatched: 6. The CDR3: CAWSAGQEVYGYTF. DNA of the CDR3: TGTGCCTGGAGTGCTGGACAGGAGGTCTATGGCTACACCTTC.

CDR3 sequence reads: CASSATSIEQYF. The CDR3 nucleotides read TGTGCCAGCAGCGCGACTAGTATCGAGCAGTACTTC. The chain joins TRBV6-2 or TRBV6-3 to TRBJ2-7, with D tentatively TRBD2 (6 bases). Germline loops: CDR1 MNHEY, CDR2 SVGEGT. V shed 6 bases and J shed 6 bases, with 12 bases lying between them. CDR3 length: 12 residues.

The chain has TRBV14 and TRBJ1-1; D is perhaps TRBD1 (5 bases). V lost 0 bases and J 0 bases, leaving 17 bases between the germline ends. In germline, CDR1 is SGHDN, CDR2 FVKESK. This CDR3 is built from 18 residues. CDR3 loop: CASSQDGRGESMNTEAFF. The CDR3 DNA follows: TGTGCCAGCAGCCAAGATGGGAGGGGAGAAAGTATGAACACTGAAGCTTTCTTT.

This clone has a single count. CDR3 amino acids: CASRGDRETYEQYF. CDR3 nucleotides: TGTGCCAGCAGGGGGGACAGGGAGACCTACGAGCAGTACTTC. The chain couples TRBV6-5 to TRBJ2-7, with 9 bases matching TRBD1. CDR1 and CDR2 (germline): MNHEY, SVGAGI. V was pared by 6 bases and J by 2 bases, with 5 bases of the junction left unmatched. The CDR3 spans 14 residues.

The chain carries TRBV6-2 or TRBV6-3 and TRBJ1-5; D uncertain. Germline V CDR1 and CDR2: MNHEY, SVGEGT. This CDR3 has 19 residues. Between the trimmed V and J ends, which lost 6 bases and 6 bases, there was a span of 30 bases. In nucleotides, the CDR3 is TGTGCCAGCAGCCCTCCGGGAGAATCCGGGCCTTACCGGAGTCAGCCCCAGCATTTT. Translated: CASSPPGESGPYRSQPQHF.

V and J are TRBV7-2 and TRBJ2-4; a possible D gene is TRBD2 (5 bases). This CDR3 comprises 16 residues. CDR1 is SGHTA, CDR2 FQGNSA, per germline. Trimming took 5 bases from V and 1 from J, leaving 15 bases between them. For the CDR3, the DNA is TGTGCCAGCAGCCCCACCTCCCGAGGGGCCAAAAACATTCAGTACTTC. It encodes CASSPTSRGAKNIQYF.

The gene calls are TRBV7-3 and TRBJ2-2; TRBD2 aligns across 12 bases. With 5 bases clipped from V and 1 base from J, the junction kept 14 bases outside the gene matches. CDR3 length: 20 amino acids. The germline V gene encodes CDR1 SGHTA and CDR2 FQGTGA. CDR3 nucleotide sequence: TGTGCCAGCAGCCCGGGACAGTCGACTAGCGGGAGATGGAACACCGGGGAGCTGTTTTTT. Translating gives CASSPGQSTSGRWNTGELFF.

The rearrangement links TRBV6-5 to TRBJ2-3; unclear D gene. In germline, CDR1 is MNHEY, CDR2 SVGAGI. The CDR3 length is 11 residues. Trimming removed 6 bases from V and 6 bases from J, with 7 bases in between. DNA for the CDR3: TGTGCCAGCAGGCGTGCGGATACGCAGTATTTT. Translating it yields CASRRADTQYF.

This chain joins TRBV27 and TRBJ1-5, with 7 bases aligning to TRBD1. There are 12 residues in the CDR3. J gave up 7 bases and V 6 bases, and 3 bases lay outside the gene matches. Germline V gene data show CDR1 as MNHEY and CDR2 as SMNVEV (reference sequence). The DNA for the CDR3 is TGTGCCAGCAGCACAGGGGACCAGCCCCAGCATTTT. Encoded protein: CASSTGDQPQHF.